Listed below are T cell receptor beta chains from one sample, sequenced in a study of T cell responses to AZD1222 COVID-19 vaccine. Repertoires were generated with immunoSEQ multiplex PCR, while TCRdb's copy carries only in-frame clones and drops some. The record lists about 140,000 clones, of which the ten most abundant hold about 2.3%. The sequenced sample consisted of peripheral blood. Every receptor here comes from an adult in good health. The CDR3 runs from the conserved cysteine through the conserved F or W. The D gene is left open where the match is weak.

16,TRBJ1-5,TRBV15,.,TGTGCCACCAGCAGAGACAGGGGTTATGGCAATCAGCCCCAGCATTTT,CATSRDRGYGNQPQHF
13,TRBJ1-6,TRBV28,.,TGTGCCAGCAGTCAGGACATGGGTTCACCCCTCCACTTT,CASSQDMGSPLHF
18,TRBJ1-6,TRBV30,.,TGTGCCTGGAGTGTACTTGCAGGATCCTTCTCCTATAATTCACCCCTCCACTTT,CAWSVLAGSFSYNSPLHF
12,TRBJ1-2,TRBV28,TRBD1,TGTGCCACCGACAGGGGTCGTTCTGGCTACACCTTC,CATDRGRSGYTF
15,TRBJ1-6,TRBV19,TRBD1,TGTGCCAGTAGGGAAGACAGGGGTTATAATTCACCCCTCCACTTT,CASREDRGYNSPLHF
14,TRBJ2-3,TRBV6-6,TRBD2,TGTGCCAGCAGCGGGACTAGCGCTTCAGATACGCAGTATTTT,CASSGTSASDTQYF
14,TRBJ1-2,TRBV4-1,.,TGCGCCAGCAGCCAAACTCAGGAGTACTATGGCTACACCTTC,CASSQTQEYYGYTF
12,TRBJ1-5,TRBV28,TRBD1,TGTGCCAGCAACAGGGGGAGCCAGCCCCAGCATTTT,CASNRGSQPQHF
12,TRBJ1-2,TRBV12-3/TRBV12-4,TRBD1,TGTGCCAGCGGCCATTGGACAGGGGATTACACCTTC,CASGHWTGDYTF
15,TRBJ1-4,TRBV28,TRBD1,TGTGCCAGCAGTTCCTACCGGGACAGTAATGAAAAACTGTTTTTT,CASSSYRDSNEKLFF
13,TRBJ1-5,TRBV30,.,TGTGCCTGGAAGGTCATCAGCAATCAGCCCCAGCATTTT,CAWKVISNQPQHF
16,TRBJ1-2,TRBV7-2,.,TGTGCCAGCAGAACAGGGAGCCCGCTCATTAACTATGGCTACACCTTC,CASRTGSPLINYGYTF
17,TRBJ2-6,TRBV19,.,TGTGCCAGTAGTATCAGGGGGGGGACCCCTGGGGCCAACGTCCTGACTTTC,CASSIRGGTPGANVLTF
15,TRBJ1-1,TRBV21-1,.,TGTGCCAGCAGCCGGGGCCCAGGCCGGAACACTGAAGCTTTCTTT,CASSRGPGRNTEAFF
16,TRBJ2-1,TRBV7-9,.,TGTGCCAGCAGCTTAGTAGGGGGTGAATCCTACAATGAGCAGTTCTTC,CASSLVGGESYNEQFF
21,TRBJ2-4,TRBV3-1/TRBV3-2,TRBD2,TGTGCCAGCAGCCAAGACCCCCCGACTAGCGGGGGGGCCTTCCTTCTAAACATTCAGTACTTC,CASSQDPPTSGGAFLLNIQYF
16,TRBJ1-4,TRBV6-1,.,TGTGCCAGCAGTGAAAGACAGAGCCGAACTAATGAAAAACTGTTTTTT,CASSERQSRTNEKLFF
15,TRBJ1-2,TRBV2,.,TGTGCCAGCAGTGAAGGTGGAGGGTTAACCTATGGCTACACCTTC,CASSEGGGLTYGYTF
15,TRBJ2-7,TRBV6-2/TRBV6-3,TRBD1,TGTGCCAGCAGTTACGGGACAGGGAAATCATACGAGCAGTACTTC,CASSYGTGKSYEQYF
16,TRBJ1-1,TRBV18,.,TGTGCCAGCTCACCCAACAGGGCCCAGAGGGGCACTGAAGCTTTCTTT,CASSPNRAQRGTEAFF
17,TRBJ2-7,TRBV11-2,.,TGTGCCAGCAGCTTAGATCCACCGGGCAGGGGTCTGTACGAGCAGTACTTC,CASSLDPPGRGLYEQYF
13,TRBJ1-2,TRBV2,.,TGTGCCAGCAGTGAAAGTATGAACTATGGTTACACCTTC,CASSESMNYGYTF
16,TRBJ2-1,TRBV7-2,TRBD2,TGTGCCAGCAGCCCCCCCCTAGCGGGGGGGTACAATGAGCAGTTCTTC,CASSPPLAGGYNEQFF
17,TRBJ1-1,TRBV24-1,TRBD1,TGTGCCACCAGCGACGGGACAGCCCGATTTAGGAACACTGAAGCTTTCTTT,CATSDGTARFRNTEAFF
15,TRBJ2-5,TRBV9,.,TGTGCCAGCAGCGTAGATGAAGGGAACCAAGAGACCCAGTACTTC,CASSVDEGNQETQYF
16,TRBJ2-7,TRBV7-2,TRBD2,TGTGCCAGCAGCCCGGTCGGGGGGGCCTCTTCCTACGAGCAGTACTTC,CASSPVGGASSYEQYF
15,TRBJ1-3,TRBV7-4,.,TGTGCCAGCAGCTTAGTTCGGACGACTGGAAACACCATATATTTT,CASSLVRTTGNTIYF
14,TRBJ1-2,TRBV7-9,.,TGTGCCAGCAGCTTTAGGGGGTCTAACTATGGCTACACCTTC,CASSFRGSNYGYTF
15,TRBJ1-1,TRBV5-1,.,TGCGCCAGCAGCTTGGATGGGCAGATGAACACTGAAGCTTTCTTT,CASSLDGQMNTEAFF
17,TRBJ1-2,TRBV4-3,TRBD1,TGCGCCAGCAGCCAAGATCTTTTCGGGACAGATCTTTATGGCTACACCTTC,CASSQDLFGTDLYGYTF
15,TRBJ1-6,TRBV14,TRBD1,TGTGCCAGCAGCCGACCGGGACAGGGAAATTCACCCCTCCACTTT,CASSRPGQGNSPLHF
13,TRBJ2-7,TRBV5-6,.,TGTGCCAGCAGCCTTCCGGGTTTACGGGAGCAGTACTTC,CASSLPGLREQYF
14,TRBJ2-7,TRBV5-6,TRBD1,TGTGCCAGCAGCTTCGGGACAGGGGGTTACGAGCAGTACTTC,CASSFGTGGYEQYF
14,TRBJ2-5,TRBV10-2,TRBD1,TGCGCCAGCACCCCGGACAGGGGACAAGAGACCCAGTACTTC,CASTPDRGQETQYF
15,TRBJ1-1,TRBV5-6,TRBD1,TGTGCCAGCAGCGGTCTGGACAGGGGGGTCACTGAAGCTTTCTTT,CASSGLDRGVTEAFF
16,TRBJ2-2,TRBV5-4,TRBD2,TGTGCCAGCAGTCGGCCACTAGCGGGGCGGACCGGGGAGCTGTTTTTT,CASSRPLAGRTGELFF
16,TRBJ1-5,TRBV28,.,TGTGCCAGCAGCTTAAATCAGGGTTTGGACAATCAGCCCCAGCATTTT,CASSLNQGLDNQPQHF
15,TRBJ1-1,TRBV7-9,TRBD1,TGTGCCAGCAGCTTAGTCCCTGACAGGGCTCCTGAAGCTTTCTTT,CASSLVPDRAPEAFF
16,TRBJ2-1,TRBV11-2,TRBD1,TGTGCCAGCAGCTTAAATAAGGGGGCTTCCTACAATGAGCAGTTCTTC,CASSLNKGASYNEQFF
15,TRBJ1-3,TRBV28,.,TGTGCCAGCAGTTTATGGGGAAGGTCTGGAAACACCATATATTTT,CASSLWGRSGNTIYF
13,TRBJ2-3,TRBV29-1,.,TGCAGCACCTACCTTGGGGGGTTAGATACGCAGTATTTT,CSTYLGGLDTQYF